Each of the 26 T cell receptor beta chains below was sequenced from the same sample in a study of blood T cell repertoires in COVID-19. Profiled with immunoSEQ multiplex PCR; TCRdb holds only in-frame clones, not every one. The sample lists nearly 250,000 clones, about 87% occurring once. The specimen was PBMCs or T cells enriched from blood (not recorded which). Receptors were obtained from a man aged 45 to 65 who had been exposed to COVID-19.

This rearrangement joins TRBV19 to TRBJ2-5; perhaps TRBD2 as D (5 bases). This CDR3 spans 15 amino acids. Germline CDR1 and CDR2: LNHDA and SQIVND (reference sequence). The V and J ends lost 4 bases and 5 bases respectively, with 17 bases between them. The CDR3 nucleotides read TGTGCCAGTAGTAAGGTTCCGACGCGGGTGGAGACCCAGTACTTC. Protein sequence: CASSKVPTRVETQYF.

CDR3 bases: TGTGCCTGGAGGCAAAGGAGTGAAAAACTGTTTTTT. Its translation: CAWRQRSEKLFF. The chain combines TRBV30 with TRBJ1-4; D gene unclear. The CDR3 runs to 12 residues. Germline V CDR1 and CDR2: GTSNPN, SVGIG (reference sequence). Between the trimmed V and J ends, which lost 3 bases and 7 bases, there was a span of 9 bases. Supplemented by reference TRBV30 and TRBJ1-4, the full variable domain reads SQTIHQWPATLVQPVGSPLSLECTVEGTSNPNLYWYRQAAGRGLQLLFYSVGIGQISSEVPQNLSASRPQDRQFILSSKKLLLSDSGFYLCAWRQRSEKLFFGSGTQLSVL.

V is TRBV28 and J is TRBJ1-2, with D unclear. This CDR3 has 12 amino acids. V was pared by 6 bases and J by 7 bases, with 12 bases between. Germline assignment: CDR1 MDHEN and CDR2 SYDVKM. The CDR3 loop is CASSPLRLGYTF. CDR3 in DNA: TGTGCCAGCAGCCCCCTCAGGCTTGGCTACACCTTC.

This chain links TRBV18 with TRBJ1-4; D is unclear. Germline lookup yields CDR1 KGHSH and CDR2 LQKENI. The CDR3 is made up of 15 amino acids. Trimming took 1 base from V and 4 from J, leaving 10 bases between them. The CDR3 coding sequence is TGTGCCAGCTCACCACTCGGACGGGGTAATGAAAAACTGTTTTTT. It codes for CASSPLGRGNEKLFF.

The CDR3 bases are TGTGCCAGCAGCTTTGTCCGCACCGGGGAGCTGTTTTTT. It specifies CASSFVRTGELFF. The chain is built from TRBV7-2 and TRBJ2-2, with D unclear. Trimming took 3 bases from V and 4 from J, leaving 6 bases between them. This CDR3 region has 13 residues. Germline CDR1 and CDR2: SGHTA and FQGNSA.

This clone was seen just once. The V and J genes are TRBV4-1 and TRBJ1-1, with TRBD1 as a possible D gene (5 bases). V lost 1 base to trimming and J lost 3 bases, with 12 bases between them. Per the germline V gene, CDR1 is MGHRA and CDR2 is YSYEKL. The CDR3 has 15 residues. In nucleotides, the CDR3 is TGCGCCAGCAGCCAAGTTCGCGGGGCAGACACTGAAGCTTTCTTT. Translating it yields CASSQVRGADTEAFF.

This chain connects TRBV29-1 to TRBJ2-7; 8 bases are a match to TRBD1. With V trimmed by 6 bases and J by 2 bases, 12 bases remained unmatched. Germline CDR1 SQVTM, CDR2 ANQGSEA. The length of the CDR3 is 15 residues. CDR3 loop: CSVAGTGTLAYEQYF. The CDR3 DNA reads TGCAGCGTCGCCGGGACAGGAACCCTTGCCTACGAGCAGTACTTC.

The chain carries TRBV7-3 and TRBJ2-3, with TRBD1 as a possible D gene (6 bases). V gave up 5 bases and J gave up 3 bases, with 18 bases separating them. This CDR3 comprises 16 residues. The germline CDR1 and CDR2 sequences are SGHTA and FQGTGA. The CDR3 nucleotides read TGTGCCAGCAGCCCAAAGGTTGGCAGGGGTACAGATACGCAGTATTTT. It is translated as CASSPKVGRGTDTQYF.

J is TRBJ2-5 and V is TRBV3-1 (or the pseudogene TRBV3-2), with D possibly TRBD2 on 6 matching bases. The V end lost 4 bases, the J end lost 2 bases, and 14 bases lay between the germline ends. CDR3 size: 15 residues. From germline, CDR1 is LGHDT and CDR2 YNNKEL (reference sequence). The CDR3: CASSPGLARQETQYF. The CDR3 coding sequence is TGTGCCAGCAGCCCCGGGCTAGCGCGACAAGAGACCCAGTACTTC.

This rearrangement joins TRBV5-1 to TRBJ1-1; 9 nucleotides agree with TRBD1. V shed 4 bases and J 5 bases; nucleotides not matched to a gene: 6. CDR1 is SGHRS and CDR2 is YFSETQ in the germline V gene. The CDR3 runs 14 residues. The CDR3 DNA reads TGCGCCAGCAGCCCAGGGACAGGGAGGACTGAAGCTTTCTTT. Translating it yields CASSPGTGRTEAFF.

The CDR3 nucleotides are TGTGCCAGCAGCCAAGTCCATGGGGGGTTGATCGCCAAAAACATTCAGTACTTC. Residues: CASSQVHGGLIAKNIQYF. The chain couples TRBV3-1 (or the pseudogene TRBV3-2) to TRBJ2-4; D is possibly TRBD2 (6 bases). Germline loops: CDR1 LGHDT, CDR2 YNNKEL (reference sequence). The CDR3 is made up of 18 amino acids. Trimming stripped 1 base from V and 1 base from J, with 17 bases between.

In DNA, the CDR3 is TGTGCCAGCGAGGGGGCCCGGGAAACAGATACGCAGTATTTT. This translates into CASEGARETDTQYF. V and J are TRBV28 and TRBJ2-3; 7 nucleotides agree with TRBD1. The ends lost 8 bases at V and 3 bases at J; junction bases unmatched: 8. Germline CDR1 MDHEN, CDR2 SYDVKM. The CDR3 totals 14 residues.

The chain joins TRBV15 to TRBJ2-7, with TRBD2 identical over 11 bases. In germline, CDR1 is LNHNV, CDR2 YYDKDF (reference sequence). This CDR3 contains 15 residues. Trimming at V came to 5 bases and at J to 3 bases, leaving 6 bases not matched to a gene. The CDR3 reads CATSEGLADLYEQYV. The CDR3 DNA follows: TGTGCCACCAGCGAGGGACTAGCGGACCTCTACGAGCAGTACGTC.

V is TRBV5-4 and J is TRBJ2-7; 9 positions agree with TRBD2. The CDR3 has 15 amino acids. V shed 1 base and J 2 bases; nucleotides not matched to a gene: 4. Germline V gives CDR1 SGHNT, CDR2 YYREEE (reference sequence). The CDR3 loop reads CASSLKLAGAYEQYV. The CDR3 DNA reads TGTGCCAGCAGCTTGAAACTAGCGGGTGCCTACGAGCAGTACGTC.

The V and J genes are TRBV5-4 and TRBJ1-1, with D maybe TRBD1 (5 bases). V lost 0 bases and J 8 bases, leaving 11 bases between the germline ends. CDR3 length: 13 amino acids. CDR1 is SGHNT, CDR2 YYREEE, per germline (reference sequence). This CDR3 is CASSLEGASEAFF. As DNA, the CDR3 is TGTGCCAGCAGCTTGGAAGGGGCTTCCGAAGCTTTCTTT.

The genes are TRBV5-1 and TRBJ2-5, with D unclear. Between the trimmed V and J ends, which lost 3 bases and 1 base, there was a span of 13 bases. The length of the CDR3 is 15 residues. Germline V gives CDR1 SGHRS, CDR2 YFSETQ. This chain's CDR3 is CASSSTPNSQETQYF. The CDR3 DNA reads TGCGCCAGCAGCTCAACGCCGAACAGCCAAGAGACCCAGTACTTC.

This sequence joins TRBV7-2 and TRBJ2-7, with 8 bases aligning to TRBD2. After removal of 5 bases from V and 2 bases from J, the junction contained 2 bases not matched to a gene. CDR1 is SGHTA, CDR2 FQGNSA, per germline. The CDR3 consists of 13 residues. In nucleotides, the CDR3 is TGTGCCAGCAGCGTTAGCGGGACCTACGAGCAGTACGTC. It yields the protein CASSVSGTYEQYV.

Here the CDR3 reads CASSLASSQETQYF. The CDR3 coding sequence is TGTGCCAGCAGCCTCGCGTCCTCCCAAGAGACCCAGTACTTC. This chain links TRBV2 with TRBJ2-5; D unresolved. CDR3 size: 14 residues. V was shortened by 6 bases and J by 1 base, with 12 bases between the two germline ends. Germline values: CDR1 SNHLY, CDR2 FYNNEI.

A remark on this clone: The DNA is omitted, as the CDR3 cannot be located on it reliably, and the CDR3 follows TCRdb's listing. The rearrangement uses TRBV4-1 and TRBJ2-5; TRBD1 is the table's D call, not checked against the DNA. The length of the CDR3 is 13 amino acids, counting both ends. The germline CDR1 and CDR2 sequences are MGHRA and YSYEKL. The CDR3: CASSQVAQGAKYF.

The CDR3, as DNA: TGCAGTGCTAGTTGGGCTAGCGGGAGACGTGGCACAGATACGCAGTATTTT. The encoded protein is CSASWASGRRGTDTQYF. The chain joins TRBV20-1 to TRBJ2-3, with 10 nucleotides matching TRBD2. This CDR3 is 17 amino acids long. Looked up from germline, CDR1 is DFQATT and CDR2 is SNEGSKA (reference sequence). V lost 3 bases, J lost 1 base, and 10 bases stayed unmatched.

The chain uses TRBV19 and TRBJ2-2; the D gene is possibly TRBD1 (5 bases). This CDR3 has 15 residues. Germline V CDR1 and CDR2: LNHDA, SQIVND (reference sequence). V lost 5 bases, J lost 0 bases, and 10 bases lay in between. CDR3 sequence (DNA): TGTGCCAGTAGTCCAGGGTCCGCGAACACCGGGGAGCTGTTTTTT. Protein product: CASSPGSANTGELFF. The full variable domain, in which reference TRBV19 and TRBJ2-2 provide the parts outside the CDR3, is DGGITQSPKYLFRKEGQNVTLSCEQNLNHDAMYWYRQDPGQGLRLIYYSQIVNDFQKGDIAEGYSVSREKKESFPLTVTSAQKNPTAFYLCASSPGSANTGELFFGEGSRLTVL.

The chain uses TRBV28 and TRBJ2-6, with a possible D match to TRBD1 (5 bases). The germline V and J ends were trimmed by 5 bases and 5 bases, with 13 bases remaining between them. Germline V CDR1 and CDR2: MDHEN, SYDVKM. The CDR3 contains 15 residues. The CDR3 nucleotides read TGTGCCAGCAGTCGCCAGGGCCGGTGGGCCAACGTCCTGACTTTC. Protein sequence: CASSRQGRWANVLTF.

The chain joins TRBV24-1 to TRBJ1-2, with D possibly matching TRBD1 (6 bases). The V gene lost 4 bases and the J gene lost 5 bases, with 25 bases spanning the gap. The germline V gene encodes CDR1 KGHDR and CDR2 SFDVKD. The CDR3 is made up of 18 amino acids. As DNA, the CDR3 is TGTGCCACCAGTGACCGACAAAATGACAGGCCTTCACAATATGGCTACACCTTC. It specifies CATSDRQNDRPSQYGYTF.

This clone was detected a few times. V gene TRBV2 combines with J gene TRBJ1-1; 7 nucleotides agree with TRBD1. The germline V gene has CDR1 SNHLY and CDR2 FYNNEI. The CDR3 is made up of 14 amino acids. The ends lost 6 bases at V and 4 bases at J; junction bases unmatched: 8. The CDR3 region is CASRKEGAGTEAFF. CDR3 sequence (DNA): TGTGCCAGCAGGAAGGAGGGGGCCGGCACTGAAGCTTTCTTT.

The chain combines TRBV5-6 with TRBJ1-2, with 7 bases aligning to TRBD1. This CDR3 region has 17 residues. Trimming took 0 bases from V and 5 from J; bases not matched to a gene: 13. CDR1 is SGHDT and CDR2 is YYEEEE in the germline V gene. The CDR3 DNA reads TGTGCCAGCAGCTTGGCCGGGACAGAGTATAAATCTTATGGCTACACCTTC. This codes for CASSLAGTEYKSYGYTF.

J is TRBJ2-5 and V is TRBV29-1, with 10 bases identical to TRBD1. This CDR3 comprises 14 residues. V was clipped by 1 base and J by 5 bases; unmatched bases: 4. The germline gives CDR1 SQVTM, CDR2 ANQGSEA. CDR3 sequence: CSVEGDRGRETQYF. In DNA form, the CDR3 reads TGCAGCGTTGAAGGCGACAGGGGGCGGGAGACCCAGTACTTC.